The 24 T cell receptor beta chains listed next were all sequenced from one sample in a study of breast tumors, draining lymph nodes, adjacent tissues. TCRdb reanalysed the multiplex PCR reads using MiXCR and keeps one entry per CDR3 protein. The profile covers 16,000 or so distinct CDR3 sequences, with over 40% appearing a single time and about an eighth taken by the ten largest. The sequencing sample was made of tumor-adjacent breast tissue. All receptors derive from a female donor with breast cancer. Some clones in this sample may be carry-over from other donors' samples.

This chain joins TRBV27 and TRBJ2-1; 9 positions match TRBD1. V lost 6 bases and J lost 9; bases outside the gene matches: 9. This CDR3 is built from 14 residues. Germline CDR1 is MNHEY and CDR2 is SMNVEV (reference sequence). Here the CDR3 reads CASRPTGGRGEQFF. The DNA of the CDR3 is TGTGCCAGCAGACCAACAGGGGGCCGAGGTGAGCAGTTCTTC.

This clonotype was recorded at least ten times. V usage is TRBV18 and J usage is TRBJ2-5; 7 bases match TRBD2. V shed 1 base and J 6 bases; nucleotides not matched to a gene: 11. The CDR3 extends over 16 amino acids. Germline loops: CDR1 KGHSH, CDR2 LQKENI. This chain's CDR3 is CASSPQERGGVKTQYF. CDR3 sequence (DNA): TGTGCCAGCTCACCACAGGAGCGGGGCGGGGTGAAGACCCAGTACTTC.

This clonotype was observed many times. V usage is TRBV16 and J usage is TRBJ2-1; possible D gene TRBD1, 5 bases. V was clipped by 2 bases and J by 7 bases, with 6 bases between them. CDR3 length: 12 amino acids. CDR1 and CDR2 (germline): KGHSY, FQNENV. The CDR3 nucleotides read TGTGCCAGCAGCCAACAGGGTAATGAGCAGTTCTTC. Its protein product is CASSQQGNEQFF. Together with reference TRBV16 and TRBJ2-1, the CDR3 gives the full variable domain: GEEVAQTPKHLVRGEGQKAKLYCAPIKGHSYVFWYQQVLKNEFKFLISFQNENVFDETGMPKERFSAKCLPNSPCSLEIQATKLEDSAVYFCASSQQGNEQFFGPGTRLTVL.

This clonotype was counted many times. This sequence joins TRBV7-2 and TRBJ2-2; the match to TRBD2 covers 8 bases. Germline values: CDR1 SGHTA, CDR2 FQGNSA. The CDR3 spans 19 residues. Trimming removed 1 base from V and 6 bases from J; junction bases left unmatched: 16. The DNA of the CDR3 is TGTGCCAGCAGCTTAGAGGTCGGACTAGCTAGCTCGAGGTCCGGGGAGCTGTTTTTT. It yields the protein CASSLEVGLASSRSGELFF. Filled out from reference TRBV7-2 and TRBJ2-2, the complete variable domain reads GAGVSQSPSNKVTEKGKDVELRCDPISGHTALYWYRQSLGQGLEFLIYFQGNSAPDKSGLPSDRFSAERTGGSVSTLTIQRTQQEDSAVYLCASSLEVGLASSRSGELFFGEGSRLTVL.

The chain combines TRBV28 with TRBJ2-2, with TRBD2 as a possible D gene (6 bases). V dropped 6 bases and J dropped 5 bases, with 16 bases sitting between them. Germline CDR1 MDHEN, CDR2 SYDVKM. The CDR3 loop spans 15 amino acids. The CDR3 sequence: CASSAAVGRTGELFF. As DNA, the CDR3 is TGTGCCAGCAGCGCAGCGGTCGGGAGAACCGGGGAGCTGTTTTTT.

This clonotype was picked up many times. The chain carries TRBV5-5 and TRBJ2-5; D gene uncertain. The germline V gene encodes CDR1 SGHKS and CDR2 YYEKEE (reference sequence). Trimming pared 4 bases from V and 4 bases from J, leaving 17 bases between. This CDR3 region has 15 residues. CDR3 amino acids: CASSAWQARGETQYF. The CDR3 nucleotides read TGTGCCAGCAGCGCCTGGCAGGCGCGAGGAGAGACCCAGTACTTC. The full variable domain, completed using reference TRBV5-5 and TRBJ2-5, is DAGVTQSPTHLIKTRGQQVTLRCSPISGHKSVSWYQQVLGQGPQFIFQYYEKEERGRGNFPDRFSARQFPNYSSELNVNALLLGDSALYLCASSAWQARGETQYFGPGTRLLVL.

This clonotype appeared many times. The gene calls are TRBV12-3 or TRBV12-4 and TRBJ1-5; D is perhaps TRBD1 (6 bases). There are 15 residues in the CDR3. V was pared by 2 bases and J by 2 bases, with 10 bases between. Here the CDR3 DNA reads TGTGCCAGCAGTTTATTCTCAGGGGGCAATCAGCCCCAGCATTTT. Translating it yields CASSLFSGGNQPQHF.

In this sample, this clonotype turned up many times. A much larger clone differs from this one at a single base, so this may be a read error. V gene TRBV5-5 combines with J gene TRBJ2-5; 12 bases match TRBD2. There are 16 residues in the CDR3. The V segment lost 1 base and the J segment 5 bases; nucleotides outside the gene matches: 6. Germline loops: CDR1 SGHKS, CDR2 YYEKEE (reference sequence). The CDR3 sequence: CASSLPSGGAGETQYF. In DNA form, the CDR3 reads TGTGCCAGCAGCTTGCCTAGCGGGGGGGCCGGTGAGACCCAGTACTTC.

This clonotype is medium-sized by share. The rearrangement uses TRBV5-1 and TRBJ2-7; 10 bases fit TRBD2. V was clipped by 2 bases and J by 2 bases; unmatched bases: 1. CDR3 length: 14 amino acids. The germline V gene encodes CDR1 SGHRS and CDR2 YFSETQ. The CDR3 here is CASSFTSGAYEQYF. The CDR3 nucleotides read TGCGCCAGCAGCTTCACTAGCGGGGCCTACGAGCAGTACTTC.

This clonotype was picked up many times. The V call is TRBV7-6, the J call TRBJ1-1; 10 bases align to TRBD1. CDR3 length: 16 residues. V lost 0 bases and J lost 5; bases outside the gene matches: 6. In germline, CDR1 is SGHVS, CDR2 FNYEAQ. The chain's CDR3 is CASSLAGTGEGTEAFF. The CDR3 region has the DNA TGTGCCAGCAGCTTAGCGGGGACAGGGGAGGGGACTGAAGCTTTCTTT.

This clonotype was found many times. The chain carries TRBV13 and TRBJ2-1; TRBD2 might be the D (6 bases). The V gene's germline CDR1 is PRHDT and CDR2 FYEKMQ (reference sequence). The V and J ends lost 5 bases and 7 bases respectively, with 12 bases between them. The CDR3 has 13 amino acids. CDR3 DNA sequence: TGTGCCAGCAGCCACCGGGACTCTAATGAGCAGTTCTTC. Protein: CASSHRDSNEQFF.

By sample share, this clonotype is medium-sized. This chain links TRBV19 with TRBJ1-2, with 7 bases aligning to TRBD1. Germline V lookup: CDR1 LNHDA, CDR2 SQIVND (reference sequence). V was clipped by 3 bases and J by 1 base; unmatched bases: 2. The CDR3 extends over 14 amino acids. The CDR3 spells CASSITGDNYGYTF. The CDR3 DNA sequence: TGTGCCAGTAGTATCACAGGGGATAACTATGGCTACACCTTC.

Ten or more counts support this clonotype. The chain's CDR3 is CASSQSGTNQPQHF. The DNA of the CDR3 is TGTGCCAGCAGCCAATCAGGGACAAATCAGCCCCAGCATTTT. This chain connects TRBV14 to TRBJ1-5; a possible D gene is TRBD1 (6 bases). Looked up from germline, CDR1 is SGHDN and CDR2 is FVKESK. The CDR3 totals 14 residues. V lost 2 bases and J lost 4, with 9 bases in between.

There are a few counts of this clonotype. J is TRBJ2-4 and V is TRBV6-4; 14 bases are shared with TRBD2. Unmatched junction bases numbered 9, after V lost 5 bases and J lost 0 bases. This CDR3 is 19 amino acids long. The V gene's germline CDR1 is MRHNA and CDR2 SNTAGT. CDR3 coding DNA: TGTGCCAGCAGTCCCAGACTAGCGGGGGGGCCAATAGCCAAAAACATTCAGTACTTC. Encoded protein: CASSPRLAGGPIAKNIQYF.

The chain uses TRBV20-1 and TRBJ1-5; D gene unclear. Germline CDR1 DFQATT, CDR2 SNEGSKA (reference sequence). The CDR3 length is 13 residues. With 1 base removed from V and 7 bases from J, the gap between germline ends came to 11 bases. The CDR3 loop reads CSARGPNNQPQHF. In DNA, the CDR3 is TGCAGTGCTAGAGGGCCGAACAACCAGCCCCAGCATTTT.

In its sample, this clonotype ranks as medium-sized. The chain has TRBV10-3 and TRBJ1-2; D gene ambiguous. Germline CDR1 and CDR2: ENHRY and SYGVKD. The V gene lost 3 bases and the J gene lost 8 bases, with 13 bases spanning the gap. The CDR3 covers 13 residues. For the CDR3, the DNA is TGTGCCATCAGTGAACGGGTGGTAGAAGGCTACACCTTC. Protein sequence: CAISERVVEGYTF.

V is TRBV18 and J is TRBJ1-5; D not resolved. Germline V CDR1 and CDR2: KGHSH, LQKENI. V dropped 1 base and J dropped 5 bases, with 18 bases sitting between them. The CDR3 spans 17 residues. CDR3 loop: CASSPRAWTDADQPQHF. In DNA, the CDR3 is TGTGCCAGCTCACCACGAGCCTGGACGGATGCTGATCAGCCCCAGCATTTT.

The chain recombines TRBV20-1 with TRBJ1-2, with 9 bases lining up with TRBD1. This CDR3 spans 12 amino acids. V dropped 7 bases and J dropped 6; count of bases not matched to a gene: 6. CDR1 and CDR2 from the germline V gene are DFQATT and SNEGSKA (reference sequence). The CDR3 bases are TGCAGTGGTCAACAGGGGGCTGATGGCTACACCTTC. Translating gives CSGQQGADGYTF.

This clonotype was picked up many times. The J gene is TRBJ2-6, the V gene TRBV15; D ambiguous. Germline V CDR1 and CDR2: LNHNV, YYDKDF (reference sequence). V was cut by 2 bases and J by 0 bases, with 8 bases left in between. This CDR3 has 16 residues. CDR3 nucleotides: TGTGCCACCAGCAGACCTAGAGTCTCTGGGGCCAACGTCCTGACTTTC. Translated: CATSRPRVSGANVLTF.

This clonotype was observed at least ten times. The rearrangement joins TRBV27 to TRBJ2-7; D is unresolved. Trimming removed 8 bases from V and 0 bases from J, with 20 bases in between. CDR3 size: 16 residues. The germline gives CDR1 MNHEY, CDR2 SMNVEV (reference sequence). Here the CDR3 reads CASSSLVGPSSYEQYF. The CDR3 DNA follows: TGTGCCAGCTCTTCCCTGGTCGGACCGAGCTCCTACGAGCAGTACTTC.

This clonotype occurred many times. The CDR3 nucleotides read TGTGCCAGCATCACAGGGGGCGGTCAGCCCCAGCATTTT. Translation: CASITGGGQPQHF. The chain joins TRBV28 to TRBJ1-5, with 9 bases that match TRBD1. Germline V gene data show CDR1 as MDHEN and CDR2 as SYDVKM. V gave up 7 bases and J gave up 6 bases; unmatched junction bases: 4. This CDR3 region has 13 residues.

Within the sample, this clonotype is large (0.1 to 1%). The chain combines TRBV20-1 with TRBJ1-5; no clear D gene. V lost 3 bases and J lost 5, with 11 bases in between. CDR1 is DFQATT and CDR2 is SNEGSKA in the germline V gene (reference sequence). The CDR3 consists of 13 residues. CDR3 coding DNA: TGCAGTGCTAGCGAGGGAACGGATCAGCCCCAGCATTTT. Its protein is CSASEGTDQPQHF.

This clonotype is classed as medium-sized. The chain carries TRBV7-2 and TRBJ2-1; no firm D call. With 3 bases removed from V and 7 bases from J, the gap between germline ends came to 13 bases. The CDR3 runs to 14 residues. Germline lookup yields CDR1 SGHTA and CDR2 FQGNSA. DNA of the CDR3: TGTGCCAGCAGCTTCAGCAGCTCCCTAAATGAGCAGTTCTTC. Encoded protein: CASSFSSSLNEQFF.

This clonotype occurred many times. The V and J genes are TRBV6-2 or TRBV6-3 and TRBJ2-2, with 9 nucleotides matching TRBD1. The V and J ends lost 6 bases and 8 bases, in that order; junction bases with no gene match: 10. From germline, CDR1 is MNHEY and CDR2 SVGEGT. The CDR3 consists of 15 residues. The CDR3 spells CASRPWDRVRGELFF. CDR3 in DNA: TGTGCCAGCAGACCTTGGGACAGGGTGCGGGGGGAGCTGTTTTTT.